The sequence of this T cell receptor beta chain was determined in a study of T cells in Graves' hyperthyroidism and ophthalmopathy. Across the study: Peripheral blood was obtained at initial diagnosis, preceding any treatment.

This clonotype was found many times. The CDR3 runs 13 residues. V lost 5 bases to trimming and J lost 5 bases, with 12 bases between them. The study based diagnoses on clinical symptoms, serum thyroxine and TRAb, thyroid ultrasound and orbital computed tomography. It was approximately 9.7 ml of fresh peripheral blood that supplied the PBMCs. Regions amplified from RNA transcripts were the TCR beta CDR3 regions. HTBI primers were the set used in a first-round RT-PCR of the TCR CDR3. A single record per CDR3 protein comes from TCRdb applying MiXCR to the multiplex PCR reads. The sample comprises roughly 420,000 distinct CDR3 sequences, more than 15% of which are singletons, and 12% to 15% rests with the top ten.

The chain is built from TRBV12-3 or TRBV12-4 and TRBJ1-1; D uncertain. Sequenced: blood. The source is a young woman with Graves' hyperthyroidism. The CDR3 reads CASSTPGKTEAFF. CDR3 nucleotides: TGTGCCAGCAGTACTCCGGGGAAGACTGAAGCTTTCTTT.